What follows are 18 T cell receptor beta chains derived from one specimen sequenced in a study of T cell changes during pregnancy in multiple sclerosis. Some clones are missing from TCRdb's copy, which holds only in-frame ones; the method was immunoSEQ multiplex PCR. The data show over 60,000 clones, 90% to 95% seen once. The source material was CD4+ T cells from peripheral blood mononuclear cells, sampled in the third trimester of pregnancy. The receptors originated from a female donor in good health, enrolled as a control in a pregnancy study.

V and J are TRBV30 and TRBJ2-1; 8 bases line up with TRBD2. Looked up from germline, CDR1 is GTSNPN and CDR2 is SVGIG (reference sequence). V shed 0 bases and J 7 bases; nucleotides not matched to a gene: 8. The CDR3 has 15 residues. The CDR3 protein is CAWSVPTGGFNEQFF. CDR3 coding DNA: TGTGCCTGGAGTGTTCCCACGGGGGGGTTTAATGAGCAGTTCTTC.

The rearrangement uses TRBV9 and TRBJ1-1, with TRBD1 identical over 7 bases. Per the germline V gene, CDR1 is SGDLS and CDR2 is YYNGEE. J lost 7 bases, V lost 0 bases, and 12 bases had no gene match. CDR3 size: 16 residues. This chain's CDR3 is CASSVGPATQGDEAFF. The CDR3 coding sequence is TGTGCCAGCAGCGTAGGCCCCGCCACGCAGGGGGATGAAGCTTTCTTT.

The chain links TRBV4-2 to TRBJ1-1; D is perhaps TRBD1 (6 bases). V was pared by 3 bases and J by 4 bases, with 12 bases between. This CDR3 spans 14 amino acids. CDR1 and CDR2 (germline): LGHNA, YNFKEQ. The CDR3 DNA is TGTGCCAGCAGCCACTACAGGGTGGCCACTGAAGCTTTCTTT. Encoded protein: CASSHYRVATEAFF.

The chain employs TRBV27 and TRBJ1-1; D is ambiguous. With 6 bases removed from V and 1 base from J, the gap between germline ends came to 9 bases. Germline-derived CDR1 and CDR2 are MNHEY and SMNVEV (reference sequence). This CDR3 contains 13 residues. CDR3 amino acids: CASSFNTNTEAFF. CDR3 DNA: TGTGCCAGCAGCTTCAACACGAACACTGAAGCTTTCTTT.

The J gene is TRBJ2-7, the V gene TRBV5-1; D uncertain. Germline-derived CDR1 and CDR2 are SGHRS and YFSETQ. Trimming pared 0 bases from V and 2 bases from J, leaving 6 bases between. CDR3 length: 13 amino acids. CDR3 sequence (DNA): TGCGCCAGCAGCTTGGGAGTAGCCTACGAGCAGTACTTC. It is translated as CASSLGVAYEQYF. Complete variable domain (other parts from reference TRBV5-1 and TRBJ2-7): KAGVTQTPRYLIKTRGQQVTLSCSPISGHRSVSWYQQTPGQGLQFLFEYFSETQRNKGNFPGRFSGRQFSNSRSEMNVSTLELGDSALYLCASSLGVAYEQYFGPGTRLTVT.

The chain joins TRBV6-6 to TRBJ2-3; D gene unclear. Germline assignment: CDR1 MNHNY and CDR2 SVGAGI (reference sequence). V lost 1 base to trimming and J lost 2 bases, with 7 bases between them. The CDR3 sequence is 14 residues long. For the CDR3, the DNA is TGTGCCAGCAGTTACTGGGCCGACACAGATACGCAGTATTTT. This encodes CASSYWADTDTQYF.

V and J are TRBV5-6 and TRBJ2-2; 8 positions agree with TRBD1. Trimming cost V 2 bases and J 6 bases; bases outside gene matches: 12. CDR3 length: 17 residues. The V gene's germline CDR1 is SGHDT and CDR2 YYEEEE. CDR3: CASSFSLTGGRSGELFF. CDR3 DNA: TGTGCCAGCAGCTTCTCCTTAACAGGGGGGCGGTCCGGGGAGCTGTTTTTT.

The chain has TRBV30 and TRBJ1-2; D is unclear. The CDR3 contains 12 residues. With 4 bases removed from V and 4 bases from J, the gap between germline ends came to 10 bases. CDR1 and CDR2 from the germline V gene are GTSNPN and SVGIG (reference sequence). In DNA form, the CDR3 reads TGTGCCTGGAATCAGGATATCTATGGCTACACCTTC. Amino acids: CAWNQDIYGYTF.

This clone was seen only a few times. CDR3 in amino acids: CASSLRGGDYGYTF. For the CDR3, the DNA is TGTGCCAGCAGCTTAAGAGGGGGCGACTATGGCTACACCTTC. The chain combines TRBV7-9 with TRBJ1-2, with TRBD1 matching over 7 bases. Per germline, CDR1 SEHNR and CDR2 FQNEAQ (reference sequence). V lost 2 bases and J lost 3; bases outside the gene matches: 3. The CDR3 consists of 14 residues. The whole variable domain, remainder taken from reference TRBV7-9 and TRBJ1-2, is DTGVSQNPRHKITKRGQNVTFRCDPISEHNRLYWYRQTLGQGPEFLTYFQNEAQLEKSRLLSDRFSAERPKGSFSTLEIQRTEQGDSAMYLCASSLRGGDYGYTFGSGTRLTVV.

CDR3 loop: CASSQDGGLGNQPQHF. In DNA form, the CDR3 reads TGCGCCAGCAGCCAAGACGGAGGTCTTGGCAATCAGCCCCAGCATTTT. V and J are TRBV4-1 and TRBJ1-5; D is unresolved. V was trimmed by 0 bases and J by 2 bases, leaving 11 bases between them. Germline V gene sequence: CDR1 MGHRA, CDR2 YSYEKL. This CDR3 spans 16 amino acids.

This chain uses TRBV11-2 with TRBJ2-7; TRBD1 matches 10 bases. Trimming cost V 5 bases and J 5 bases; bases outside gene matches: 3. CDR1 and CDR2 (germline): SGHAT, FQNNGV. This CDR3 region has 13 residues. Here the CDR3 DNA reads TGTGCCAGCAGCCTCGGGACAGGGGACGAGCAGTACTTC. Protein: CASSLGTGDEQYF.

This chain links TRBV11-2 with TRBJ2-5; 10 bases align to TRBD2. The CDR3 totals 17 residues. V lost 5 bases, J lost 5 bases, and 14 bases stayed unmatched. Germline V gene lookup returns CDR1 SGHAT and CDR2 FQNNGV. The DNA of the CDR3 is TGTGCCAGCAGCCCCCGTGGTAGCGGGGGGCAGCGGGAGACCCAGTACTTC. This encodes CASSPRGSGGQRETQYF.

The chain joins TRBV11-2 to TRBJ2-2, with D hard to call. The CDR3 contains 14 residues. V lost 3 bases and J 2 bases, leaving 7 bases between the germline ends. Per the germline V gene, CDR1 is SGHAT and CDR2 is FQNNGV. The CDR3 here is CASSFERNTGELFF. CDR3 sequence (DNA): TGTGCCAGCAGCTTTGAGCGTAACACCGGGGAGCTGTTTTTT.

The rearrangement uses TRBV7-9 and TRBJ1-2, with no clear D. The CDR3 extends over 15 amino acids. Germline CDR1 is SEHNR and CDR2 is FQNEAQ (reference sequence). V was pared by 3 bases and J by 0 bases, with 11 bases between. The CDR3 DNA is TGTGCCAGCAGCTTCCAGACATGGCCTAACTATGGCTACACCTTC. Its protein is CASSFQTWPNYGYTF.

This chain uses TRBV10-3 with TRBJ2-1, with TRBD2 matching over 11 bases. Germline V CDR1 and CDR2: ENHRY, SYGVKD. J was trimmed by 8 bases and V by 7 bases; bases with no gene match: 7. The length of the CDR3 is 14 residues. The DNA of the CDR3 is TGTGCCATCACCGGGACTAGCGGTATAGATGAGCAGTTCTTC. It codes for CAITGTSGIDEQFF.

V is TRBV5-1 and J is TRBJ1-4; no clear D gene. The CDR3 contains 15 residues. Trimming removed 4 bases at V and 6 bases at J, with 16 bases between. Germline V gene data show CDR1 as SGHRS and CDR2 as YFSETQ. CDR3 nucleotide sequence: TGCGCCAGCAGCACGAATGAGGCCTCCCATGAAAAACTGTTTTTT. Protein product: CASSTNEASHEKLFF.

CDR3 bases: TGTGCCAGCAGCCCGGGACTAGCGGATCTCCAAGAGACCCAGTACTTC. Its protein product is CASSPGLADLQETQYF. The rearrangement uses TRBV7-3 and TRBJ2-5; 11 bases are shared with TRBD2. The V segment lost 5 bases and the J segment 1 base; nucleotides outside the gene matches: 6. Germline CDR1 is SGHTA and CDR2 is FQGTGA. This CDR3 comprises 16 residues.

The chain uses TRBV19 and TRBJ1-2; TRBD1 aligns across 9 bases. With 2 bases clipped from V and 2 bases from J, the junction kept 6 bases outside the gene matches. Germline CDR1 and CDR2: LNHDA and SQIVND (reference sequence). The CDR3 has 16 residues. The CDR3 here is CASSISGQGGNYGYTF. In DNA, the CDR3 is TGTGCCAGTAGTATATCGGGACAGGGAGGCAACTATGGCTACACCTTC. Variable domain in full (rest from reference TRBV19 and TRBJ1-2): DGGITQSPKYLFRKEGQNVTLSCEQNLNHDAMYWYRQDPGQGLRLIYYSQIVNDFQKGDIAEGYSVSREKKESFPLTVTSAQKNPTAFYLCASSISGQGGNYGYTFGSGTRLTVV.